This T cell receptor beta chain was captured in a study of shared clonotypes between healthy human individuals. Sequencing used immunoSEQ multiplex PCR; TCRdb keeps in-frame clones, though not all of them. The data show about 1 million clones, 60% to 80% seen once. V lost 3 bases and J 7 bases, leaving 10 bases between the germline ends. In germline, CDR1 is MNHEY, CDR2 SMNVEV (reference sequence). CDR3 length: 14 residues. This chain connects TRBV27 to TRBJ1-6, with D uncertain. Input material: memory CD4+ T cells sorted from blood. Subset given: CD45RA-negative fraction. This sequence originates from a man between 18 and 29 years old in good health. In DNA, the CDR3 is TGTGCCAGCAGTTTCCCCCAGTTAAATTCACCCCTCCACTTT. As protein: CASSFPQLNSPLHF.